This T cell receptor (beta chain) was sequenced for a study of T cell responses to AZD1222 COVID-19 vaccine. Study-level results: Nearly half of the spike-specific TCRs reportedly recognize variant regions that carry no mutations.

Germline V lookup: CDR1 MNHEY, CDR2 SVGAGI. V was pared by 0 bases and J by 8 bases, with 10 bases between. The CDR3 sequence is 13 residues long. Sequencing was performed with immunoSEQ multiplex PCR; in TCRdb, only in-frame clones are kept and a portion is missing. The sample carries about 160,000 clones, 90% to 95% recorded once. This clone was seen a single time. Its matching antigen is unknown. The source of this sequence is an adult who received the AZD1222 COVID-19 vaccine. Sequences were derived from peripheral blood, sampled 28 days after the second AZD1222 dose. This chain links TRBV6-5 with TRBJ1-1; a weak D match, TRBD1 (5 bases). In DNA, the CDR3 is TGTGCCAGCAGTTACTCCAGGGATGAAGAAGCTTTCTTT. Its translation: CASSYSRDEEAFF.